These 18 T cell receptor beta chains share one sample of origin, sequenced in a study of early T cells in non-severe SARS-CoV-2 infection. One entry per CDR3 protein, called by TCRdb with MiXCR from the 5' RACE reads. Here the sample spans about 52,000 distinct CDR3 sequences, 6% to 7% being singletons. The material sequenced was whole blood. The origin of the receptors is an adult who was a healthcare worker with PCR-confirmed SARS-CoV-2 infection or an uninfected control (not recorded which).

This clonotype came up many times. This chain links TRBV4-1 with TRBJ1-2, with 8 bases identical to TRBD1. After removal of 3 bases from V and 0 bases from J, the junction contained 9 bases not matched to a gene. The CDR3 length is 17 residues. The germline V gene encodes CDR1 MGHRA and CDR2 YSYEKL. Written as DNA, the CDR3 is TGCGCCAGCAGCCATGGAAACCGGGACAGGACTAACTATGGCTACACCTTC. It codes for CASSHGNRDRTNYGYTF.

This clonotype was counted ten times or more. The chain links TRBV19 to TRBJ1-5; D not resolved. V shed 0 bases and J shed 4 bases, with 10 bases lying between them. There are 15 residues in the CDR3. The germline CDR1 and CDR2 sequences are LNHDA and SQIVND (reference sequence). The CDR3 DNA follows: TGTGCCAGTAGTATAGATGGGTCTTTGAATCAGCCCCAGCATTTT. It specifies CASSIDGSLNQPQHF.

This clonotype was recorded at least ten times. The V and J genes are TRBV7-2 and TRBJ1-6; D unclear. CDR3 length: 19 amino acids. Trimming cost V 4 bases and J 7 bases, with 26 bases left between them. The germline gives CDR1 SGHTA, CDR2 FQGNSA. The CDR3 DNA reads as TGTGCCAGCAGCTCCAGTGTAGTACATGTCGTTCAGCAAAATTCACCCCTCCACTTT. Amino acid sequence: CASSSSVVHVVQQNSPLHF.

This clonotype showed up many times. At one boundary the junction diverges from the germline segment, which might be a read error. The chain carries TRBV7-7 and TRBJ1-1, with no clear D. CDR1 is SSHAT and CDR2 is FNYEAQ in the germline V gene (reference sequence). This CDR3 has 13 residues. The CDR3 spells CASSLVVWSRAFF. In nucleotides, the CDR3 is TGTGCTAGCAGCTTAGTAGTTTGGAGTAGGGCTTTCTTT.

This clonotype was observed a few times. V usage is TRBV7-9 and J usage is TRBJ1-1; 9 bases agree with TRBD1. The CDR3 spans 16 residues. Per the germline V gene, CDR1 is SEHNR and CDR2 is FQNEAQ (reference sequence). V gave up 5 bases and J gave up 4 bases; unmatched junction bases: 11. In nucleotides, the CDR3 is TGTGCCAGCAGCCCCGGGACAGGGATTATCCGCACTGAAGCTTTCTTT. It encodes CASSPGTGIIRTEAFF.

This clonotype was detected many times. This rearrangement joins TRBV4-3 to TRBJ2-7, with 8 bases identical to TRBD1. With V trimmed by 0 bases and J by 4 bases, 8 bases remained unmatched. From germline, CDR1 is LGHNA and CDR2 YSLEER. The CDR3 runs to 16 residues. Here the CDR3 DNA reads TGCGCCAGCAGCCAAGACCGGACAGGGTTGAATTACGAGCAGTACTTC. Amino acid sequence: CASSQDRTGLNYEQYF.

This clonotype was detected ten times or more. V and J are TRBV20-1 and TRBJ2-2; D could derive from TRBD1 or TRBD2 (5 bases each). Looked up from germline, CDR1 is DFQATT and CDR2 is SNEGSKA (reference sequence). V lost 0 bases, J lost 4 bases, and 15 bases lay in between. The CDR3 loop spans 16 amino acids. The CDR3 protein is CSARDLARALTGELFF. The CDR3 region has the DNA TGCAGTGCTAGAGATCTAGCCAGGGCGCTCACCGGGGAGCTGTTTTTT.

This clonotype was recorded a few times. The CDR3 region is CAWSEGAGANVLTF. The CDR3 DNA sequence: TGTGCCTGGAGTGAGGGGGCTGGGGCCAACGTCCTGACTTTC. The chain employs TRBV30 and TRBJ2-6; D is perhaps TRBD1 (6 bases). The CDR3 contains 14 residues. Trimming took off 1 base at V and 2 bases at J, with 6 bases between the two ends. In germline, CDR1 is GTSNPN, CDR2 SVGIG (reference sequence).

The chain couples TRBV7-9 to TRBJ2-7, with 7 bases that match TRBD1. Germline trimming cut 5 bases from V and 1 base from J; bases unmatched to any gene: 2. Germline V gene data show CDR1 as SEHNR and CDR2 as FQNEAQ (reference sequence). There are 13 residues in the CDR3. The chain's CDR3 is CASSGTESYEQYF. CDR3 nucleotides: TGTGCCAGCAGCGGGACAGAGTCCTACGAGCAGTACTTC.

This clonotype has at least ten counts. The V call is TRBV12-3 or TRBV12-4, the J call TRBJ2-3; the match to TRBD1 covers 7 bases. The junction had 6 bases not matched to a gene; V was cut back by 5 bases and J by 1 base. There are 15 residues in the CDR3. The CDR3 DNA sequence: TGTGCCAGCAGTACCGGACAGGTTCGCACAGATACGCAGTATTTT. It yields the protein CASSTGQVRTDTQYF.

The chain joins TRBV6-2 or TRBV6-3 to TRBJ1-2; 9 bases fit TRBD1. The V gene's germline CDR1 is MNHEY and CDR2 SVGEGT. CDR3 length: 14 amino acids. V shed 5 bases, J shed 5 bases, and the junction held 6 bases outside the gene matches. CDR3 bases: TGTGCCAGCAGTCGGGGAGGACAGGGGTATGGCTACACCTTC. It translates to CASSRGGQGYGYTF.

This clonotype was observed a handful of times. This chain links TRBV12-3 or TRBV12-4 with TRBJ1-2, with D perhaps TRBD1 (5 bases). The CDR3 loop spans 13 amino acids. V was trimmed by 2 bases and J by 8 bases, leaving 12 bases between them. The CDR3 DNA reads TGTGCCAGCAGTTTACCACCAGGGCACGGCTACACCTTC. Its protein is CASSLPPGHGYTF.

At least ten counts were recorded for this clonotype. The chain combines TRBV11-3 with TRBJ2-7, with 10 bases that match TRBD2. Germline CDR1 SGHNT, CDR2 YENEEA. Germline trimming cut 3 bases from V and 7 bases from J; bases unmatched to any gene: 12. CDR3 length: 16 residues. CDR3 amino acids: CASSFSALAGSGEQYF. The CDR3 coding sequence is TGTGCCAGCAGCTTTTCTGCACTAGCGGGGAGCGGGGAGCAGTACTTC.

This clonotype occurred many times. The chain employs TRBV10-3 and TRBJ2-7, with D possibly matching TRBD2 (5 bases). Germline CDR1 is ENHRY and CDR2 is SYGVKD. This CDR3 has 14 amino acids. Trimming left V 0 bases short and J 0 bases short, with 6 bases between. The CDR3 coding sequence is TGTGCCATCAGTGAGTCAGGGAGCTCCTACGAGCAGTACTTC. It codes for CAISESGSSYEQYF.

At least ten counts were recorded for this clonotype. The CDR3 coding sequence is TGTGCCAGCAGCTTTAGCGGGTCCCACGAGCAGTACTTC. Translating gives CASSFSGSHEQYF. This rearrangement joins TRBV11-3 to TRBJ2-7; 7 bases are a match to TRBD2. Unmatched junction bases numbered 4, after V lost 3 bases and J lost 5 bases. The germline gives CDR1 SGHNT, CDR2 YENEEA. The CDR3 sequence is 13 residues long.

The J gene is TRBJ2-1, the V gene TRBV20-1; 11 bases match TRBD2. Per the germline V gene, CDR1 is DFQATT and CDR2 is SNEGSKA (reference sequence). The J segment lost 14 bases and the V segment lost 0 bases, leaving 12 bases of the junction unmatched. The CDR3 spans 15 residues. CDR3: CSAREPLAGALREFF. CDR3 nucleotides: TGCAGTGCTAGAGAGCCACTAGCGGGGGCCCTTAGGGAGTTCTTC.

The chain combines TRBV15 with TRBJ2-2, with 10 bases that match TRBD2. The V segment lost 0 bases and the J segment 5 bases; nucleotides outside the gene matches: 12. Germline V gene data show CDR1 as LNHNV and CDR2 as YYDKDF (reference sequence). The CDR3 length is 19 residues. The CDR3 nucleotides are TGTGCCACCAGCAGAGATTCTTTCCCTTCTAGCGGGAGAACCGGGGAGCTGTTTTTT. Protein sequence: CATSRDSFPSSGRTGELFF.

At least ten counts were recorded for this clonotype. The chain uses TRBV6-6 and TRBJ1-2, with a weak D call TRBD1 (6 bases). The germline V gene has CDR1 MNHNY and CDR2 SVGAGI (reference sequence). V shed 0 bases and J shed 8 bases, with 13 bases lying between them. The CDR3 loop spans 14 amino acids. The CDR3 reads CASSYSTGVGGYTF. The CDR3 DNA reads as TGTGCCAGCAGTTACTCGACAGGAGTGGGAGGCTACACCTTC.